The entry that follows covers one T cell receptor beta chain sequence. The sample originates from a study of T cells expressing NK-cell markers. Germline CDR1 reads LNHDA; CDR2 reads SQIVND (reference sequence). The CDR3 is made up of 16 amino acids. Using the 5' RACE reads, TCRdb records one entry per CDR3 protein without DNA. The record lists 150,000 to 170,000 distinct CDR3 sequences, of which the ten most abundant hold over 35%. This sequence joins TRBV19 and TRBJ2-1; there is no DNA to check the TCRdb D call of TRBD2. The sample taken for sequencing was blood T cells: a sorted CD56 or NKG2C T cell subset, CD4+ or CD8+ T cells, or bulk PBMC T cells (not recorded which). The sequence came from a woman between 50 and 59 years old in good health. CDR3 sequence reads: CASSKKRIAGAKEQFF.